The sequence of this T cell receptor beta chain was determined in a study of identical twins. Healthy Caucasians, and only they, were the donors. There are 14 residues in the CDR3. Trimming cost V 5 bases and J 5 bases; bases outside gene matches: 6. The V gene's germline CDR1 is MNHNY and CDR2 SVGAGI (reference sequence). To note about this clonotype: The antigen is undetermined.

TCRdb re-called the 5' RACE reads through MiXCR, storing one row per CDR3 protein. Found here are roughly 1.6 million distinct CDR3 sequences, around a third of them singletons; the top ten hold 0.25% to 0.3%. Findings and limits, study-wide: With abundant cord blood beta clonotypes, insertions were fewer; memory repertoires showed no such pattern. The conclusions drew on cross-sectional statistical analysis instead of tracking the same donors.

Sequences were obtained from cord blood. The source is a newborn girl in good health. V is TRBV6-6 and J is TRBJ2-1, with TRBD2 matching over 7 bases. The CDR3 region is CASSVRLANNEQFF. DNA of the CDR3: TGTGCCAGCAGTGTGAGACTAGCCAACAATGAGCAGTTCTTC.